One and the same sample provided the 15 T cell receptor beta chains below, sequenced in a study of regulatory T cells in long-lasting Graves disease. Combining iRepertoire HTBI primers with Arm-PCR of CDR3 regions, the authors built TCR beta libraries. TCRdb processed the multiplex PCR reads anew with MiXCR; each CDR3 protein has one entry. Here the sample spans roughly 360,000 distinct CDR3 sequences, roughly 20% being singletons. The sample's time point: persistent/refractory GD, antithyroid drugs over 5 years with positive TRAb. PBMC RNA served as the TCR library source. The input for sequencing was peripheral blood mononuclear cells (PBMCs), taken when the disease was refractory, from a patient treated with antithyroid drugs. The receptors shown here come from a woman aged 35 to 49 with Graves disease.

This clonotype has a handful of counts. CDR3 in DNA: TGTGCCAGCAGCTTAGATAGCTATCCCTACGAGCAGTACTTC. It translates to CASSLDSYPYEQYF. The chain uses TRBV7-9 and TRBJ2-7, with no clear D. Germline values: CDR1 SEHNR, CDR2 FQNEAQ (reference sequence). The V and J ends lost 1 base and 2 bases respectively, with 9 bases between them. The CDR3 consists of 14 residues. Full variable domain (missing parts from reference TRBV7-9 and TRBJ2-7): DTGVSQNPRHKITKRGQNVTFRCDPISEHNRLYWYRQTLGQGPEFLTYFQNEAQLEKSRLLSDRFSAERPKGSFSTLEIQRTEQGDSAMYLCASSLDSYPYEQYFGPGTRLTVT.

Only a few counts were recorded for this clonotype. The rearrangement links TRBV6-5 to TRBJ1-4, with TRBD1 as a possible D gene (6 bases). Germline V gene data show CDR1 as MNHEY and CDR2 as SVGAGI. Trimming stripped 0 bases from V and 6 bases from J, with 14 bases between. This CDR3 comprises 16 residues. CDR3 sequence: CASSYSKAAGDEKLFF. CDR3 bases: TGTGCCAGCAGTTACTCGAAAGCGGCAGGGGATGAAAAACTGTTTTTT.

Comment on this clonotype: Because the CDR3 is missing its conserved closing phenylalanine or tryptophan, this is likely a read error. The rearrangement uses TRBV20-1 and TRBJ2-4; D ambiguous. Germline assignment: CDR1 DFQATT and CDR2 SNEGSKA (reference sequence). The V gene lost 1 base and the J gene lost 7 bases, with 17 bases spanning the gap. This CDR3 spans 15 amino acids. The CDR3 here is CSARVPTGYSNIQYS. The CDR3 nucleotides are TGCAGTGCTAGAGTTCCGACCGGTTATTCGAACATTCAGTACTCC.

Ten or more counts support this clonotype. This chain joins TRBV6-1 and TRBJ2-7; possible D gene TRBD1, 7 bases. V lost 6 bases and J 4 bases, leaving 13 bases between the germline ends. CDR3 length equals 13 residues. CDR1 and CDR2 from the germline V gene are MNHNS and SASEGT. In DNA form, the CDR3 reads TGTGCCAGCAGGCGGGACAGAACTTACGAGCAGTACTTC. This sequence encodes CASRRDRTYEQYF.

The chain joins TRBV7-9 to TRBJ2-7; 16 bases are shared with TRBD2. This CDR3 is 19 amino acids long. Germline values: CDR1 SEHNR, CDR2 FQNEAQ (reference sequence). The J segment lost 3 bases and the V segment lost 0 bases, leaving 8 bases of the junction unmatched. CDR3 sequence (DNA): TGTGCCAGCAGCTTAGCCGGGACTAGCGGGAGGGCCAGGGGCTACGAGCAGTACTTC. Translating it yields CASSLAGTSGRARGYEQYF.

Details on this clonotype: A much larger clone sits a single nucleotide away, making a read error possible. The V gene is TRBV7-6, the J gene TRBJ1-2, with D uncertain. Germline V gene sequence: CDR1 SGHVS, CDR2 FNYEAQ. This CDR3 contains 14 residues. Here the CDR3 DNA reads TGTGCCAGCAGCTTGTTACGGATCGGCTATGGCCACACCTTC. The encoded protein is CASSLLRIGYGHTF.

There are many counts of this clonotype. The rearrangement links TRBV28 to TRBJ2-4; D unresolved. The CDR3 runs to 13 residues. The V gene lost 2 bases and the J gene lost 7 bases, with 9 bases spanning the gap. Germline lookup yields CDR1 MDHEN and CDR2 SYDVKM. The CDR3 loop is CASSLGITNIQYF. CDR3 nucleotides: TGTGCCAGCAGTTTAGGTATTACGAACATTCAGTACTTC.

The table lists this clonotype with many counts. This chain connects TRBV7-9 to TRBJ2-7; D ambiguous. Trimming pared 1 base from V and 6 bases from J, leaving 10 bases between. CDR3 length: 13 amino acids. In germline, CDR1 is SEHNR, CDR2 FQNEAQ (reference sequence). CDR3 DNA sequence: TGTGCCAGCAGCTTAGGGCGCGGACCCGAGCAGTACTTC. Translating it yields CASSLGRGPEQYF. The whole variable domain, remainder taken from reference TRBV7-9 and TRBJ2-7, is DTGVSQNPRHKITKRGQNVTFRCDPISEHNRLYWYRQTLGQGPEFLTYFQNEAQLEKSRLLSDRFSAERPKGSFSTLEIQRTEQGDSAMYLCASSLGRGPEQYFGPGTRLTVT.

Only one count was recorded for this clonotype. This rearrangement joins TRBV2 to TRBJ2-1; maybe TRBD1 (6 bases). Germline V gene lookup returns CDR1 SNHLY and CDR2 FYNNEI. V was trimmed by 6 bases and J by 14 bases, leaving 20 bases between them. CDR3 size: 13 residues. This CDR3 is CASRQTQGPVEFF. The CDR3 DNA is TGTGCCAGCAGGCAAACCCAGGGGCCGGTGGAGTTCTTC.

This clonotype was picked up many times. This chain joins TRBV20-1 and TRBJ1-5; 10 nucleotides match TRBD1. With 5 bases clipped from V and 0 bases from J, the junction kept 13 bases outside the gene matches. The CDR3 runs 18 residues. Germline CDR1 reads DFQATT; CDR2 reads SNEGSKA (reference sequence). The CDR3 is CSAGGQGPLRLSNQPQHF. In nucleotides, the CDR3 is TGCAGTGCTGGGGGACAGGGGCCGCTGAGACTTAGCAATCAGCCCCAGCATTTT.

Worth noting for this clonotype: One end of the junction does not line up with germline, which may come from a read error. The rearrangement uses TRBV7-9 and TRBJ2-7; weak D call: TRBD2 (7 bases). The germline V gene has CDR1 SEHNR and CDR2 FQNEAQ (reference sequence). The CDR3 sequence is 13 residues long. The CDR3 loop is CARSSRGGSEQYF. The CDR3 nucleotides read TGTGCCCGCAGCTCCAGGGGAGGGAGCGAGCAGTACTTC.

This clonotype has a count of ten or more. The V and J genes are TRBV12-3 or TRBV12-4 and TRBJ1-2; D gene unclear. V lost 0 bases and J 4 bases, leaving 6 bases between the germline ends. This CDR3 has 13 amino acids. The CDR3, as DNA: TGTGCCAGCAGTTTAGCACAGATCTATGGCTACACCTTC. Translating it yields CASSLAQIYGYTF.

This clonotype was recorded a few times. This chain connects TRBV4-1 to TRBJ1-4; TRBD1 is a possible D gene (5 bases). Trimming left V 6 bases short and J 3 bases short, with 5 bases between. CDR1 MGHRA and CDR2 YSYEKL come from the germline V gene. CDR3 length: 12 amino acids. The chain's CDR3 is CASRGANEKLFF. CDR3 coding DNA: TGCGCCAGCAGAGGGGCTAATGAAAAACTGTTTTTT.

This clonotype was observed many times. The chain joins TRBV11-2 to TRBJ2-2; D is ambiguous. The germline CDR1 and CDR2 sequences are SGHAT and FQNNGV. The CDR3 contains 14 residues. Trimming left V 1 base short and J 4 bases short, with 7 bases between. CDR3 amino acids: CASSLGWSTGELFF. Written as DNA, the CDR3 is TGTGCCAGCAGCTTAGGGTGGAGCACCGGGGAGCTGTTTTTT.

This clonotype was seen once. The rearrangement links TRBV7-9 to TRBJ1-1; D is ambiguous. This CDR3 contains 18 residues. V lost 4 bases and J 4 bases, leaving 25 bases between the germline ends. The germline V gene has CDR1 SEHNR and CDR2 FQNEAQ (reference sequence). CDR3 protein: CASSSILQRGLLGTEAFF. DNA for the CDR3: TGTGCCAGCAGCTCCATCCTCCAGCGGGGATTGTTGGGCACTGAAGCTTTCTTT.